A selection of T cell receptor beta chains follows, all from one sample in a study of T-cell memory formation after mild COVID-19. MiXCR, run by TCRdb on the 5' RACE reads, gives a single entry per CDR3 protein. This sample has around 150,000 distinct CDR3 sequences, with 14% found just once. Input material: PBMCs or a T cell subset sorted from them (not recorded which). These receptors were taken from an adult woman who had mild COVID-19 (a few samples of this study predate the infection). Cell type and time point are not known. CDR3s include the opening cysteine and the closing phenylalanine or tryptophan. Fields, in order: clone size, V gene, J gene, D gene, CDR3 DNA, CDR3 protein. D genes are given only for firm matches. Clone size appears in some rows only: once, few, many, or a class for an expanded clone.

NA	TRBV7-3	TRBJ1-6	NA	TGTGCCAGAAATGGGTGGAACAGCCACTCCAGCTCCTATAATTCACCCCTCCACTTT	CARNGWNSHSSSYNSPLHF
NA	TRBV20-1	TRBJ2-1	NA	TGCAGTGCTAGAGACCTTGCCAGGACTAACAATGAGCAGTTCTTC	CSARDLARTNNEQFF
NA	TRBV24-1	TRBJ2-7	TRBD1	TGTGCCACCAGTGCCGCGGACAGGGCTTCCTACGAGCAGTACTTC	CATSAADRASYEQYF
few	TRBV15	TRBJ2-2	NA	TGTGCCACCAGCTTCCAGTACACCGGGGAGCTGTTTTTT	CATSFQYTGELFF
few	TRBV7-2	TRBJ1-5	NA	TGTGCCAGCAGCTTAACTCCAGGTCGCGATCAGCCCCAGCATTTT	CASSLTPGRDQPQHF
few	TRBV5-1	TRBJ1-1	NA	TGCGCCAGCAGCTCACAAGACAGAGGTGGCACTGAAGCTTTCTTT	CASSSQDRGGTEAFF
NA	TRBV7-3	TRBJ2-2	TRBD2	TGTGCCAGCAGCCCCTATAGCGGGGGGGCCTCCACCGGGGAGCTGTTTTTT	CASSPYSGGASTGELFF
few	TRBV7-3	TRBJ2-1	TRBD2	TGTGCCAGCAGCCTCGGACTAGCTGGTGAGCAGTTCTTC	CASSLGLAGEQFF
NA	TRBV27	TRBJ2-3	TRBD2	TGTGCCAGCGCTAGCGGGAGCCCTAGCACAGATACGCAGTATTTT	CASASGSPSTDTQYF
few	TRBV11-2	TRBJ2-5	NA	TGTGCCAGCAGCTTCCCGAGGAGGGAGACCCAGTACTTC	CASSFPRRETQYF
many	TRBV10-3	TRBJ2-7	TRBD1	TGTGCCATCAGTGGCAGGGGGTACGAGCAGTACTTC	CAISGRGYEQYF
NA	TRBV6-5	TRBJ1-1	NA	TGTGCCAGCAGATACCATAATTCTGAAGCTTTCTTT	CASRYHNSEAFF
few	TRBV18	TRBJ2-5	NA	TGTGCCAGCTCACCGACATCGGACCCGAATTCGAAGACCCAGTACTTC	CASSPTSDPNSKTQYF
NA	TRBV24-1	TRBJ1-4	TRBD1	TGTGCCACCAGTGATTTAGGGGGCGAAAAACTGTTTTTT	CATSDLGGEKLFF
NA	TRBV15	TRBJ2-2	NA	TGTGCCACCAGCACACTAGTGTGGAACACCGGGGAGCTGTTTTTT	CATSTLVWNTGELFF
few	TRBV3-1	TRBJ2-3	TRBD2	TGTGCCAGCAGCCAAGTGGGGGGGACCGGCACAGATACGCAGTATTTT	CASSQVGGTGTDTQYF
NA	TRBV4-1	TRBJ2-5	NA	TGCGCCAGCAGCCAAGATTTCTACAGGGCAGGCGGGACCCAGTACTTC	CASSQDFYRAGGTQYF
few	TRBV29-1	TRBJ2-5	NA	TGCAGCATTGCCAGGGTAGGAGAGACCCAGTACTTC	CSIARVGETQYF
NA	TRBV7-9	TRBJ2-1	NA	TGTGCCAGCAGCTTATGGAGGGGGAAACCCTACAATGAGCAGTTCTTC	CASSLWRGKPYNEQFF
few	TRBV7-9	TRBJ2-1	NA	TGTGCCAGCAGCTTTTCAGTCTCCTACAATGAGCAGTTCTTC	CASSFSVSYNEQFF
few	TRBV7-2	TRBJ1-1	NA	TGTGCCAGCAGCTTAGAAGGTTGGCAGAACACTGAAGCTTTCTTT	CASSLEGWQNTEAFF
many	TRBV12-3/TRBV12-4	TRBJ2-7	TRBD2	TGTGCCAGCAGTTTAAGCGGACTAGCGGGAGGACCCTACGAGCAGTACTTC	CASSLSGLAGGPYEQYF
many	TRBV20-1	TRBJ2-1	TRBD1	TGCAGTGCTAGGTACAGGGGGCGCAGCGATGAGCAGTTCTTC	CSARYRGRSDEQFF
few	TRBV27	TRBJ1-3	TRBD1	TGTGCCAGCAGCACAGGGGAGCCTGGAAACACCATATATTTT	CASSTGEPGNTIYF
once	TRBV27	TRBJ2-5	NA	TGTGCCAGCAGGGGCCTCTTGGAGACCCAGTACTTC	CASRGLLETQYF
once	TRBV7-9	TRBJ1-2	NA	TGTGCCAGCAGCCGCGTGGACCTAGGGACCTACACCTTC	CASSRVDLGTYTF
few	TRBV29-1	TRBJ2-3	TRBD1	TGCAGCTTCCGGGACAGGGACCGCACAGATACGCAGTATTTT	CSFRDRDRTDTQYF
NA	TRBV4-2	TRBJ2-7	NA	TGTGCCAGCAGCCCCCCCGCCGTTACCTACGAGCAGTACTTC	CASSPPAVTYEQYF
NA	TRBV3-1	TRBJ2-3	NA	TGTGCCAGCAGCCACGGTACGGCAGGGAGCACAGATACGCAGTATTTT	CASSHGTAGSTDTQYF
NA	TRBV7-3	TRBJ2-5	NA	TGTGCCAGCAGCTCAGGGGGGAAAGAGACCCAGTACTTC	CASSSGGKETQYF
few	TRBV4-3	TRBJ1-2	NA	TGCGCCAGCAGCCAAGATTGGACTAACTATGGCTACACCTTC	CASSQDWTNYGYTF
few	TRBV9	TRBJ2-5	NA	TGTGCCAGCAGCAAGAACCCCAGGGTATTGGGAGAGACCCAGTACTTC	CASSKNPRVLGETQYF
many	TRBV25-1	TRBJ2-3	TRBD2	TGTGCCAGCAGCCCCCAAGGACGCGGGAGTCCCACAGATACGCAGTATTTT	CASSPQGRGSPTDTQYF
NA	TRBV9	TRBJ1-3	NA	TGTGCCAGCAGCGCGGACAGTTCAGCCTCCCCCATATATTTT	CASSADSSASPIYF
few	TRBV12-3/TRBV12-4	TRBJ2-3	NA	TGTGCCAGCCTCTTTGTGGGGGCAAGAGGCACAGATACGCAGTATTTT	CASLFVGARGTDTQYF
medium-sized	TRBV7-9	TRBJ1-4	NA	TGTGCCAGCAGTCTCCGGAGGGAAGATGAAAAACTGTTTTTT	CASSLRREDEKLFF
few	TRBV2	TRBJ1-5	NA	TGTGCCAGCTCCGACGGGGAGTTCTATCAGCCCCAGCATTTT	CASSDGEFYQPQHF
NA	TRBV5-1	TRBJ2-1	TRBD2	TGCGCCAGCAGCTTGATAGCGGGGATGAAAGACAATGAGCAGTTCTTC	CASSLIAGMKDNEQFF
many	TRBV18	TRBJ2-5	NA	TGTGCCAGCTCACCACCCCAAGAGACCCAGTACTTC	CASSPPQETQYF
few	TRBV4-2	TRBJ1-1	NA	TGTGCCAGCAGCGCCTCTGAGAACACTGAAGCTTTCTTT	CASSASENTEAFF
NA	TRBV6-5	TRBJ1-3	NA	TGTGCCAGCAGACGGGAGGGGGTTGCTGGAAACACCATATATTTT	CASRREGVAGNTIYF
few	TRBV7-9	TRBJ2-7	TRBD2	TGTGCCAGCAGCCCAATCTCACCGGGGGAGGGTTTCTACGAGCAGTACTTC	CASSPISPGEGFYEQYF
NA	TRBV7-9	TRBJ2-2	NA	TGTGCCAGCAGCTTAGTGGCTGCCGACACCGGGGAGCTGTTTTTT	CASSLVAADTGELFF
NA	TRBV29-1	TRBJ1-1	NA	TGCAGCGGCATACAGGGTGGTGAAGCTTTCTTT	CSGIQGGEAFF
NA	TRBV3-1	TRBJ2-1	NA	TGTGCCAGCAGCCGAGGCTCGGGCGGCGGACTAAATGAGCAGTTCTTC	CASSRGSGGGLNEQFF
few	TRBV7-6	TRBJ1-2	TRBD1	TGTGCCAGCAGCTCGGGACAGCCCTATAACTATGGCTACACCTTC	CASSSGQPYNYGYTF
many	TRBV12-3/TRBV12-4	TRBJ2-7	NA	TGTGCCAGCAGTTTTGAAGTAGGCGAGCAGTACTTC	CASSFEVGEQYF
NA	TRBV6-2/TRBV6-3	TRBJ2-1	NA	TGTGCCACCGGGACACTGGTCAATGAGCAGTTCTTC	CATGTLVNEQFF
NA	TRBV7-2	TRBJ2-7	NA	TGTGCCAGCAGCTTAGGAAGCGGTCCCACCTACGAGCAGTACTTC	CASSLGSGPTYEQYF
few	TRBV6-5	TRBJ2-1	NA	TGTGCCAGCAGTTACTCTTCCCGCCAGGCTTCCTACAATGAGCAGTTCTTC	CASSYSSRQASYNEQFF
few	TRBV20-1	TRBJ1-5	TRBD1	TGCAGTGCTAGAGATCGGGACAGGGGCTCGATTTTTGGCAATCAGCCCCAGCATTTT	CSARDRDRGSIFGNQPQHF